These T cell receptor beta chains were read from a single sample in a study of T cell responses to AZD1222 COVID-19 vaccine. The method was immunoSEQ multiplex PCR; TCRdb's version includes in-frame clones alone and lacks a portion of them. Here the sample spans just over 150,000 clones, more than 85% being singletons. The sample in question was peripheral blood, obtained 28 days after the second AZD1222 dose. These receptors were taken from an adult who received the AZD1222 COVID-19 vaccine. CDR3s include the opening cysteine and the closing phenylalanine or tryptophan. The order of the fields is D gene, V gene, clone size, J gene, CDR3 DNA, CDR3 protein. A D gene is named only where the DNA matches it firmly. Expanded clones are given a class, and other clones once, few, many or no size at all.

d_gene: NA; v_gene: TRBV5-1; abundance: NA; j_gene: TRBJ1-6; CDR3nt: TGCGCCGATCACGAGGGGTCCTATAATTCACCCCTCCACTTT; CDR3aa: CADHEGSYNSPLHF
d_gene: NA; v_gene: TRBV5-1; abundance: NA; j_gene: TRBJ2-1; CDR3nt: TGCGCCAGCAGCTTTAGTTCCTGGGATGAGCAGTTCTTC; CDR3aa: CASSFSSWDEQFF
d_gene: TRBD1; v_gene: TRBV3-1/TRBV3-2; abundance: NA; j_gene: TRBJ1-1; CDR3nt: TGTGCCAGCAGCCAGACGGGACAGGGGGCTGAAGCTTTCTTT; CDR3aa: CASSQTGQGAEAFF
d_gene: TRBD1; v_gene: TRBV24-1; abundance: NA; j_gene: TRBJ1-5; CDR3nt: TGTGCCACCAGTGATTCATCTAACGCAGGGGGTCGCAATCAGCCCCAGCATTTT; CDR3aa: CATSDSSNAGGRNQPQHF
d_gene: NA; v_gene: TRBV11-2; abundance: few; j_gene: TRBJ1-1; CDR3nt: TGTGCCAGCAGCTTAGACGGGGATTCTGAAGCTTTCTTT; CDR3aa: CASSLDGDSEAFF
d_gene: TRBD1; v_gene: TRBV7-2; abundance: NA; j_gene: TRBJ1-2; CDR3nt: TGTGCCAGCAGCTCCAGACAGGGGGCCTTGGGTGGCTACACCTTC; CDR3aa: CASSSRQGALGGYTF
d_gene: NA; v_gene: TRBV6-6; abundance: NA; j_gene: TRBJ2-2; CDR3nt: TGTGCCAGCAGTGTAGGAGGGGACACCGGGGAGCTGTTTTTT; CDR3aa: CASSVGGDTGELFF
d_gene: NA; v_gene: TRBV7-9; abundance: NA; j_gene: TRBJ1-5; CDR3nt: TGTGCCAGCAGCTTAATCAATCAGCCCCAGCATTTT; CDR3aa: CASSLINQPQHF
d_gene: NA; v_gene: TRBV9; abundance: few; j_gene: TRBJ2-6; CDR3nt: TGTGCCTCCAGGAAGGGTAGCTCTGGGGCCAACGTCCTGACTTTC; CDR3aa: CASRKGSSGANVLTF
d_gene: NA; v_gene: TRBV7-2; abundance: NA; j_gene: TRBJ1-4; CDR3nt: TGTGCCAGCAGCCGCAGGGCAGGGATCACTAATGAAAAACTGTTTTTT; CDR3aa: CASSRRAGITNEKLFF
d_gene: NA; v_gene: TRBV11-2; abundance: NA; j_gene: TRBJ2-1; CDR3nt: TGTGCCAGCAGCTCCCGACTCGACAATGAGCAGTTCTTC; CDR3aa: CASSSRLDNEQFF
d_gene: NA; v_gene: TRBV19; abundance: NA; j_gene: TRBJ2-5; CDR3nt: TGTGCCAGTAGCCCCGGGGGGGACAGCAGGCGAGAGACCCAGTACTTC; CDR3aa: CASSPGGDSRRETQYF
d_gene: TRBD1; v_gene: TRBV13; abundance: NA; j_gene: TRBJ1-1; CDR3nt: TGTGCCAGCGGTAGGAGGGGGCTGGACACTGAAGCTTTCTTT; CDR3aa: CASGRRGLDTEAFF
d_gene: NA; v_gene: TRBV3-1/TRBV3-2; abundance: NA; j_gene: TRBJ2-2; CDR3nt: TGTGCCAGCAGCCCCCTTTACACGAACACCGGGGAGCTGTTTTTT; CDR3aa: CASSPLYTNTGELFF